This T cell receptor (beta chain) was obtained from a study of blood T cell repertoires in COVID-19. Whole-study context: From the United States, Italy and Spain came samples of acute and convalescent COVID-19.

J gave up 4 bases and V 6 bases, and 3 bases lay outside the gene matches. CDR3 length equals 14 residues. CDR1 and CDR2 from the germline V gene are PRHDT and FYEKMQ (reference sequence). Clones were sequenced by immunoSEQ multiplex PCR, and TCRdb holds only the in-frame ones, with some missing. The sample holds some 260,000 clones, 75% to 95% seen once. This clone was recorded once. Cohorts were based on clinical histories the participants reported. The specimen sequenced was PBMCs or T cells enriched from blood (not recorded which). This clonotype was obtained from a woman between 18 and 29 years old who had recovered from COVID-19. This chain joins TRBV13 and TRBJ1-5; TRBD1 matches at 10 bases. In DNA, the CDR3 is TGTGCCAGCAGGACAGGGGGCACAAATCAGCCCCAGCATTTT. The encoded protein is CASRTGGTNQPQHF.